These 16 T cell receptor beta chains were sequenced from one sample in a study of T cell responses to AZD1222 COVID-19 vaccine. Profiled with immunoSEQ multiplex PCR; TCRdb holds only in-frame clones, not every one. The data show about 94,000 clones, roughly 85% seen once. Specimen: peripheral blood, collected 28 days after the second AZD1222 dose. The origin of the receptors is an adult who received the AZD1222 COVID-19 vaccine.

CDR3 nucleotide sequence: TGTGCCAGCAGCCAAGGGGAGGGCGGGAGCGTCGAGCAGTACTTC. Amino acid sequence: CASSQGEGGSVEQYF. This rearrangement joins TRBV4-2 to TRBJ2-7; 7 nucleotides match TRBD2. The CDR3 consists of 15 residues. V gave up 1 base and J gave up 6 bases; unmatched junction bases: 9. CDR1 and CDR2 (germline): LGHNA, YNFKEQ.

This chain uses TRBV7-9 with TRBJ2-4; 10 positions agree with TRBD1. The trim removed 3 bases at V and 8 bases at J, leaving 10 bases unmatched. The germline CDR1 and CDR2 sequences are SEHNR and FQNEAQ (reference sequence). The CDR3 sequence is 16 residues long. CDR3 in DNA: TGTGCCAGCAGCTTCCGACAGGGGGCATGGGGGTACATTCAGTACTTC. Residues: CASSFRQGAWGYIQYF.

The V call is TRBV28, the J call TRBJ2-3; 7 bases are shared with TRBD2. J lost 2 bases, V lost 8 bases, and 16 bases had no gene match. This CDR3 is built from 17 residues. Germline loops: CDR1 MDHEN, CDR2 SYDVKM. CDR3 loop: CASLKNPGGPNTDTQYF. The CDR3 bases are TGTGCCAGCCTAAAGAACCCGGGAGGCCCTAACACAGATACGCAGTATTTT.

This clone has just a few counts. This chain connects TRBV6-5 to TRBJ1-1; D is undetermined. CDR1 MNHEY and CDR2 SVGAGI come from the germline V gene. V was trimmed by 4 bases and J by 0 bases, leaving 6 bases between them. This CDR3 contains 13 residues. The CDR3 spells CASSLVLNTEAFF. Here the CDR3 DNA reads TGTGCCAGCAGTTTGGTTTTGAACACTGAAGCTTTCTTT.

This chain links TRBV9 with TRBJ2-3, with 7 positions matching TRBD2. Germline-derived CDR1 and CDR2 are SGDLS and YYNGEE. This CDR3 has 16 residues. V shed 2 bases, J shed 3 bases, and the junction held 9 bases outside the gene matches. The CDR3 region is CASSVRGGSGTDTQYF. The CDR3 DNA reads as TGTGCCAGCAGCGTCCGGGGAGGGAGCGGAACAGATACGCAGTATTTT.

The sample holds a few counts of this clone. V usage is TRBV7-9 and J usage is TRBJ1-5, with D uncertain. V shed 5 bases and J shed 4 bases, with 12 bases lying between them. CDR1 is SEHNR, CDR2 FQNEAQ, per germline (reference sequence). The CDR3 contains 14 residues. This CDR3 is CASSPLGPNQPQHF. In nucleotides, the CDR3 is TGTGCCAGCAGCCCATTGGGTCCTAATCAGCCCCAGCATTTT.

V and J are TRBV29-1 and TRBJ1-2; 7 nucleotides line up with TRBD1. V dropped 7 bases and J dropped 4; count of bases not matched to a gene: 9. CDR3 length: 13 amino acids. The V gene's germline CDR1 is SQVTM and CDR2 ANQGSEA. CDR3 nucleotide sequence: TGCAGCGACAGGGACAGTTCGACCTATGGCTACACCTTC. It encodes CSDRDSSTYGYTF.

The chain recombines TRBV30 with TRBJ1-5, with unresolved D. CDR1 is GTSNPN and CDR2 is SVGIG in the germline V gene (reference sequence). This CDR3 is built from 16 residues. V gave up 0 bases and J gave up 2 bases, with 14 bases separating them. The CDR3 is CAWSVPVADGNQPQHF. DNA of the CDR3: TGTGCCTGGAGTGTGCCGGTCGCTGATGGCAATCAGCCCCAGCATTTT.

The V and J genes are TRBV10-3 and TRBJ2-7, with D possibly TRBD1 on 6 matching bases. V was pared by 3 bases and J by 1 base, with 10 bases between. The CDR3 runs to 14 residues. Germline-derived CDR1 and CDR2 are ENHRY and SYGVKD. CDR3 DNA: TGTGCCATCAGTGACCCTGGACAGTCCTACGAGCAGTACTTC. Translation gives CAISDPGQSYEQYF.

The gene calls are TRBV18 and TRBJ2-7, with D possibly being TRBD1 or TRBD2 (5 bases each). The CDR3 loop spans 14 amino acids. CDR1 and CDR2 from the germline V gene are KGHSH and LQKENI. Trimming removed 3 bases from V and 2 bases from J, with 11 bases in between. The CDR3 nucleotides are TGTGCCAGCTCACCTTTGGGGACCCCCTACGAGCAGTACTTC. This codes for CASSPLGTPYEQYF.

V is TRBV5-1 and J is TRBJ2-3; no firm D call. CDR1 is SGHRS and CDR2 is YFSETQ in the germline V gene. This CDR3 region has 19 residues. Trimming left V 1 base short and J 1 base short, with 22 bases between. CDR3 sequence (DNA): TGCGCCAGCAGCTTGCAGTGGAGCCCCCACAAGCCCCGCACAGATACGCAGTATTTT. Its translation: CASSLQWSPHKPRTDTQYF.

J is TRBJ2-2 and V is TRBV20-1; no reliable D call. Germline assignment: CDR1 DFQATT and CDR2 SNEGSKA (reference sequence). Trimming cost V 3 bases and J 6 bases, with 8 bases left between them. The CDR3 length is 12 residues. CDR3 DNA: TGCAGTGCTAGTCCGGGTGCCGGGGAGCTGTTTTTT. Protein: CSASPGAGELFF.

V gene TRBV11-1 combines with J gene TRBJ1-3; 7 bases map to TRBD1. The CDR3 runs 14 residues. Germline V lookup: CDR1 SGHAT, CDR2 FQDESV (reference sequence). Trimming took 5 bases from V and 2 from J; bases not matched to a gene: 3. The chain's CDR3 is CASSRTGTGNTIYF. The CDR3 DNA reads as TGTGCCAGCAGCCGGACAGGAACTGGAAACACCATATATTTT.

The chain couples TRBV27 to TRBJ2-7; the D is unclear. The CDR3 covers 15 residues. Germline CDR1 MNHEY, CDR2 SMNVEV (reference sequence). The V end was cut by 2 bases, the J end by 0 bases, with 11 bases between. The CDR3 nucleotides are TGTGCCAGCAGTTTACGTCCGGCTAGCTCCTACGAGCAGTACTTC. Translation: CASSLRPASSYEQYF.

The rearrangement links TRBV18 to TRBJ1-4; the D gene is possibly TRBD1 (6 bases). The CDR3 is 14 residues long. Germline V gene lookup returns CDR1 KGHSH and CDR2 LQKENI. V was shortened by 1 base and J by 6 bases, with 9 bases between the two germline ends. The DNA for the CDR3 is TGTGCCAGCTCACCACTCAGGGGTTATGAAAAACTGTTTTTT. This gives the protein CASSPLRGYEKLFF.

The chain joins TRBV19 to TRBJ1-3, with D possibly TRBD1 on 5 matching bases. The CDR3 extends over 15 amino acids. V lost 3 bases and J lost 2, with 11 bases in between. CDR1 and CDR2 (germline): LNHDA, SQIVND (reference sequence). DNA for the CDR3: TGTGCCAGTAGTATTGGCGGACAAACTGGAAACACCATATATTTT. Its protein is CASSIGGQTGNTIYF.